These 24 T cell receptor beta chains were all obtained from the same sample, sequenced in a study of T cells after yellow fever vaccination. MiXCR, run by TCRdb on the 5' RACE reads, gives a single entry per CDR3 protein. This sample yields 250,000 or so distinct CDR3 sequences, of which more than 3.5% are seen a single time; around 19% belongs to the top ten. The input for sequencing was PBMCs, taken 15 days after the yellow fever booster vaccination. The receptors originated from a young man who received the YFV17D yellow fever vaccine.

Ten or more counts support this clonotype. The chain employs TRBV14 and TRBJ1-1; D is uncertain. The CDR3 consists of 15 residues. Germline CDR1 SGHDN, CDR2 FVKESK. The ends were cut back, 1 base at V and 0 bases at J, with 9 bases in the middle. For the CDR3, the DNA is TGTGCCAGCAGCCAAGCTCCGTCCATGAACACTGAAGCTTTCTTT. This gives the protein CASSQAPSMNTEAFF.

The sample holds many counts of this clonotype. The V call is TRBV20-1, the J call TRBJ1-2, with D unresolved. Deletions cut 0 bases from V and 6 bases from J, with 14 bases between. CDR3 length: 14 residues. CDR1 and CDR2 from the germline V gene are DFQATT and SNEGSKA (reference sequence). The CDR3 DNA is TGCAGTGCTAGAGATTCAGATCCCCCCAATGGCTACACCTTC. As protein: CSARDSDPPNGYTF.

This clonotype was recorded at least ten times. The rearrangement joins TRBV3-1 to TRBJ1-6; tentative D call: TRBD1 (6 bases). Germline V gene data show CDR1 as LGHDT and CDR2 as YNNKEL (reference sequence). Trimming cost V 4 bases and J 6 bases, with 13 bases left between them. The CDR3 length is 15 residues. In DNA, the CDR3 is TGTGCCAGCAGCCCCGGGACACAGTTTAATTCACCCCTCCACTTT. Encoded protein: CASSPGTQFNSPLHF.

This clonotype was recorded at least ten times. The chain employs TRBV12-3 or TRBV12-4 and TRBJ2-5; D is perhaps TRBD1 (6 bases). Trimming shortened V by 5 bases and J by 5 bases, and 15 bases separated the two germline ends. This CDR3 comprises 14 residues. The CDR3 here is CASSLQGVVETQYF. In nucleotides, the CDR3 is TGTGCCAGCAGTCTACAGGGCGTGGTGGAGACCCAGTACTTC.

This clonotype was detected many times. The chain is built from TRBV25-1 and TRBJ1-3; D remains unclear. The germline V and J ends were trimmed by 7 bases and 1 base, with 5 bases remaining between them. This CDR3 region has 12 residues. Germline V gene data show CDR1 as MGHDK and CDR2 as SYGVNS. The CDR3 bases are TGTGCCAGCACTTCTTCTGGAAACACCATATATTTT. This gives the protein CASTSSGNTIYF.

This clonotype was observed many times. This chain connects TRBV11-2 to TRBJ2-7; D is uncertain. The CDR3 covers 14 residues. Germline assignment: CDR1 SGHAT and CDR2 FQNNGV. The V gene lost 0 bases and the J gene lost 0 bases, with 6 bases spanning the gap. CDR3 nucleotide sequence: TGTGCCAGCAGCTTAGACCCTGTCTCCTACGAGCAGTACTTC. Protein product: CASSLDPVSYEQYF. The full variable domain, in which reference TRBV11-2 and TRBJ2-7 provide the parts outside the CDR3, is EAGVAQSPRYKIIEKRQSVAFWCNPISGHATLYWYQQILGQGPKLLIQFQNNGVVDDSQLPKDRFSAERLKGVDSTLKIQPAKLEDSAVYLCASSLDPVSYEQYFGPGTRLTVT.

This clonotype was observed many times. The CDR3 DNA reads TGTGCCAGCAGCCGGGACACCTACAATGAGCAGTTCTTC. Translation gives CASSRDTYNEQFF. This chain links TRBV7-2 with TRBJ2-1, with TRBD1 as a possible D gene (6 bases). The length of the CDR3 is 13 residues. Germline V gene data show CDR1 as SGHTA and CDR2 as FQGNSA. Trimming stripped 5 bases from V and 2 bases from J, with 7 bases between.

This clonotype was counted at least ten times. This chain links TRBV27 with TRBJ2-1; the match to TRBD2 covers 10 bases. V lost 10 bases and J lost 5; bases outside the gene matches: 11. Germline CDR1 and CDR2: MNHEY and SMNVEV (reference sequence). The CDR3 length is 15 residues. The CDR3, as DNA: TGTGCCACCCAGAGTAGCGGGGGGCCCCACAATGAGCAGTTCTTC. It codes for CATQSSGGPHNEQFF.

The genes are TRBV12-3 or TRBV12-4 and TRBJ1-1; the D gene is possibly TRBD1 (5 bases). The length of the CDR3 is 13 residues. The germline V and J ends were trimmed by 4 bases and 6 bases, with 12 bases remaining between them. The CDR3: CASSWGINSEAFF. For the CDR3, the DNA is TGTGCCAGCAGTTGGGGGATTAATTCTGAAGCTTTCTTT.

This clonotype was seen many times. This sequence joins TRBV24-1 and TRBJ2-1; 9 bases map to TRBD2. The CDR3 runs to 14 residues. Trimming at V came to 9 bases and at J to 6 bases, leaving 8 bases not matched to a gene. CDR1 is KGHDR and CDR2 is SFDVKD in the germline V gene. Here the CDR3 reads CATRETSGSNEQFF. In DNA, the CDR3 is TGTGCCACCCGGGAGACTAGCGGATCCAATGAGCAGTTCTTC.

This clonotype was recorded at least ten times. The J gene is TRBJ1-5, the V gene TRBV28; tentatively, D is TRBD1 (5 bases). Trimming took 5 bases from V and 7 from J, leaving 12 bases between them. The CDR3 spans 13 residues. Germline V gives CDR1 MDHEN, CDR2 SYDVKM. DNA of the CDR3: TGTGCCAGCAGTCGTCTAGGGACCCAGCCCCAGCATTTT. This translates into CASSRLGTQPQHF.

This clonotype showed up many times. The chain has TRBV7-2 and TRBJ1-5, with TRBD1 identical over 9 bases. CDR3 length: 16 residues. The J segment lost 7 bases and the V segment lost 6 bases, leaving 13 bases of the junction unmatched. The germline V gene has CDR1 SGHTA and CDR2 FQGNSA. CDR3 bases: TGTGCCAGCAGTTCAGGAGGGTCGACAGGGGGGCAGCCCCAGCATTTT. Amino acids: CASSSGGSTGGQPQHF.

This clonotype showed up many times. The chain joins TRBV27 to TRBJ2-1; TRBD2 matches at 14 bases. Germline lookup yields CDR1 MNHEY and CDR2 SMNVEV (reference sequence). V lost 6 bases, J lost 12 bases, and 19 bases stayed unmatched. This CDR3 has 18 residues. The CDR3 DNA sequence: TGTGCCAGCAGCACCTACGGGACGCAGACTAGCGGGGGGGCCACGCAGTTCTTC. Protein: CASSTYGTQTSGGATQFF.

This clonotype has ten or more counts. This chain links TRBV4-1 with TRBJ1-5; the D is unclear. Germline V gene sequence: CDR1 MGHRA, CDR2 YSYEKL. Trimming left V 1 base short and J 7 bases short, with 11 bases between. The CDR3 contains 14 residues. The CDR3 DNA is TGCGCCAGCAGCCAAGGGGGAGGTTGGCAGCCCCAGCATTTT. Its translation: CASSQGGGWQPQHF.

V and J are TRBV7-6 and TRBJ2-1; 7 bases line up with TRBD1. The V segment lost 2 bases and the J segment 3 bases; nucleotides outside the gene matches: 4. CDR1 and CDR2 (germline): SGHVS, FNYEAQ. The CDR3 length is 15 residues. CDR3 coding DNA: TGTGCCAGCAGCTTACTTCCAGGGGGCTACAATGAGCAGTTCTTC. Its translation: CASSLLPGGYNEQFF.

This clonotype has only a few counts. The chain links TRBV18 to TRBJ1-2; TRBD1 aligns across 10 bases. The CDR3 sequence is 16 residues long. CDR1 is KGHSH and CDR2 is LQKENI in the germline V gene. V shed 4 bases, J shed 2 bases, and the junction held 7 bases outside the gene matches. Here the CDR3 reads CASSRDRGEPNYGYTF. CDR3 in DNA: TGTGCCAGCTCACGGGACAGGGGAGAACCCAACTATGGCTACACCTTC.

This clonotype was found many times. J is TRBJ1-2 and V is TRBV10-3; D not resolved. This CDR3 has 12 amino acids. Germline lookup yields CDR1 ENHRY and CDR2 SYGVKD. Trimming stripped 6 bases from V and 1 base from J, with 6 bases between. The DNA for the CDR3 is TGTGCCATCAGAAGACATAACTATGGCTACACCTTC. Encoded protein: CAIRRHNYGYTF.

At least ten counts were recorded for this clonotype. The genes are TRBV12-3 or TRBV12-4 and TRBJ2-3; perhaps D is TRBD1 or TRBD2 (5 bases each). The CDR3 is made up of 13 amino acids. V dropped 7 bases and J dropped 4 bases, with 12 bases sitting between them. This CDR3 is CASTRDPPDTQYF. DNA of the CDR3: TGTGCCAGCACCCGGGACCCGCCAGATACGCAGTATTTT.

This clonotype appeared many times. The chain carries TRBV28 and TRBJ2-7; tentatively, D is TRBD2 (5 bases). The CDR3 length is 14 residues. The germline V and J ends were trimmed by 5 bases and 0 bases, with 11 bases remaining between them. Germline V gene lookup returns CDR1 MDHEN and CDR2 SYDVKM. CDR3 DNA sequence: TGTGCCAGCAGTCAACCCGGGGACTCCTACGAGCAGTACGTC. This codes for CASSQPGDSYEQYV.

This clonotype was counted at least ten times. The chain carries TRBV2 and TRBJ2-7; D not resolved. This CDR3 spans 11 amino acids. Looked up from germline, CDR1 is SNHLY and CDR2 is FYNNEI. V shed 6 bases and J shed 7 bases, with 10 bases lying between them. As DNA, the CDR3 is TGTGCCAGCAGGGGCAACGGGGAGCAGTACTTC. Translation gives CASRGNGEQYF.

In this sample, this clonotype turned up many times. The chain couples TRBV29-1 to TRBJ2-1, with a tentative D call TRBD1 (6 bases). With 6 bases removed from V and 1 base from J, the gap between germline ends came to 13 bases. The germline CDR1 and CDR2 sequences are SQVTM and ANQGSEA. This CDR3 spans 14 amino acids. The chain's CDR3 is CSVVRQESYNEQFF. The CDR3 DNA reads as TGCAGCGTGGTACGACAGGAATCCTACAATGAGCAGTTCTTC.

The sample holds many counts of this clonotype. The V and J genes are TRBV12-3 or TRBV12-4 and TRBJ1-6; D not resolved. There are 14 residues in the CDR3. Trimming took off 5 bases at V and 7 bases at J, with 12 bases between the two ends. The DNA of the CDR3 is TGTGCCAGCAGTAAGTTAGAGACAAATTCACCCCTCCACTTT. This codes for CASSKLETNSPLHF.

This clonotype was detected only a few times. CDR3 in DNA: TGTGCCAGCAGCTTATATCTCGCGAACACTGAAGCTTTCTTT. Translation gives CASSLYLANTEAFF. This chain uses TRBV5-5 with TRBJ1-1; no firm D call. The CDR3 spans 14 residues. Germline CDR1 reads SGHKS; CDR2 reads YYEKEE (reference sequence). Trimming stripped 2 bases from V and 1 base from J, with 9 bases between. Based on the CDR3 plus reference TRBV5-5 and TRBJ1-1, the full variable domain is DAGVTQSPTHLIKTRGQQVTLRCSPISGHKSVSWYQQVLGQGPQFIFQYYEKEERGRGNFPDRFSARQFPNYSSELNVNALLLGDSALYLCASSLYLANTEAFFGQGTRLTVV.

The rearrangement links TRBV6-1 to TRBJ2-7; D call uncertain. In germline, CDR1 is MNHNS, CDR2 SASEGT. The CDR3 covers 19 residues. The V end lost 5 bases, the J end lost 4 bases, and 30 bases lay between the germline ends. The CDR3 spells CASSPRYGNRASLGYEQYF. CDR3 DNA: TGTGCCAGCAGTCCTCGTTATGGTAACCGGGCGAGCTTAGGATACGAGCAGTACTTC.